This TCR beta chain was identified in a study of OX40 agonist ivuxolimab in advanced cancers. A note on the overall study: Ivuxolimab was a fully human IgG2 agonistic monoclonal antibody targeting the costimulatory receptor OX40 (CD134). Intravenous ivuxolimab was administered to patients every 2 weeks at six dose levels: 0.01, 0.1, 0.3, 1.5, 3 and 10 mg/kg. Among the 52 dose-escalation patients, about 20 had hepatocellular carcinoma, about 15 melanoma, 9 renal cell carcinoma and 9 head and neck cancer. A male proportion of 82.7% and a mean age of about 60 years, ranging from about 23 to 79, were recorded for the dose-escalation cohort. Patients were allowed to have had prior anti-PD-1, anti-PD-L1 or anti-CTLA-4 therapy, and roughly 40% of the dose-escalation patients had been treated with checkpoint inhibitors. Three dose-escalation patients achieved partial responses, one with hepatocellular carcinoma and two with cutaneous melanoma. Peripheral TCRbeta sequencing aimed to test whether ivuxolimab altered TCR sequence diversity and caused clonal T-cell expansion. The monotherapy dose-escalation portion (N ≈ 50 patients) of the phase I ivuxolimab trial is reported in the paper. What the research found in general, with its limitations: In the 0.1-3.0 mg/kg groups, partial responders had among the lowest normalized peripheral clonal expansion, particularly in CD8+ T cells. At doses of 0.1 to 3.0 mg/kg, clonal expansion of both CD4+ and CD8+ T cells in blood was seen between baseline and week 6. On average, CD8+ T cells showed more expanded clones than CD4+ T cells after ivuxolimab. Low levels of normalized T-cell clonal expansion were also seen in some patients who did not respond. The antigen specificity of the peripheral T cells that underwent clonal expansion was not determined.

Patients with a history of autoimmune disease or receiving systemic immunosuppression were excluded from the trial. Peripheral blood for TCR sequencing was drawn from every dose cohort at baseline, at cycle 4 day 1 and at cycle 7 day 1. The samples were taken from a phase I, first-in-human, multicenter, open-label dose-escalation trial of ivuxolimab. Adults with locally advanced or metastatic melanoma, renal cell carcinoma, hepatocellular carcinoma or head and neck squamous cell carcinoma were enrolled in the trial. CD4+ and CD8+ T cells were sorted separately from peripheral blood before TCR sequencing. Genomic DNA was extracted from sorted cells for sequencing of the TCRbeta CDR3 region. The immunoSEQ Assay was used for sequencing of TCRbeta CDR3 regions. TCRdb stores this immuneACCESS table with in-frame sequences only. Part of the clones is absent; in the studies checked, under half of the shortfall reflects unresolved V genes, and no reason is known for the rest. Across this sample there are approximately 30,000 clones, with 65% to 85% seen only once. The top ten hold approximately 21% of the sample.

This clone was seen a single time. The clone's antigen remains unknown. Base quality data are lacking; no much larger clone is found one base away. The sequencing here drew on CD4+ or CD8+ T cells sorted from blood, taken in a trial of the OX40 agonist ivuxolimab. The clonotype comes from an adult with an advanced solid tumor such as melanoma, head and neck, liver or kidney cancer.

The encoded CDR3 is CASSQDPTSELNTEAFF. The DNA sequence is as follows: TGCGCCAGCAGCCAAGATCCGACCTCGGAACTGAACACTGAAGCTTTCTTT. The chain employs TRBV4-3 and TRBJ1-1; the D gene assignment is ambiguous. V loses 0 bases, J loses 0 bases, and the germline ends lie 14 bases apart. Based on the germline V gene, the CDR1 and CDR2 sequences are LGHNA and YSLEER. Including the terminal cysteine and phenylalanine, the CDR3 comprises 17 residues. The retained sequence is limited to the CDR3, 51 bases, with the frame set at the first base.